This TCR beta chain was obtained from a study of metastatic and nonmetastatic thyroid tumors. Looking at the study overall: Across peripheral blood and tumor or nodule tissue samples taken from malignant and benign thyroid patients, the repertoires were compared with one another. Overall study results and limits: Compared with benign nodules, malignant thyroid tumors were reported to have significantly higher TCR beta diversity in both blood and tumor.

Authors' data handling: A classifier of distant metastasis in papillary thyroid cancer was built from CDR3 differences (across clinicopathological groups). TCRdb re-called the PCR reads with MiXCR. The V and J calls reflect TCRdb's pipeline rather than the authors' work. The sample lists roughly 30,000 clones; less than 4% were seen once. There are many counts of this clone. Its target is unknown. Patients underwent thyroid surgery, and none had received any treatment before it. Sequenced material: blood. This TCR was recovered from a male donor with papillary thyroid cancer or a benign thyroid nodule (not recorded which). Some clones in this sample may be carry-over from other donors' samples.

This chain's CDR3 is CASHGGGTGANVLTF. The CDR3 nucleotides are TGTGCCAGCCATGGAGGGGGGACTGGGGCCAACGTCCTGACTTTC. This rearrangement joins TRBV28 to TRBJ2-6; D may match TRBD1 or TRBD2 (6 bases each). This CDR3 contains 15 residues. V gave up 8 bases and J gave up 2 bases, with 13 bases separating them. Looked up from germline, CDR1 is MDHEN and CDR2 is SYDVKM.